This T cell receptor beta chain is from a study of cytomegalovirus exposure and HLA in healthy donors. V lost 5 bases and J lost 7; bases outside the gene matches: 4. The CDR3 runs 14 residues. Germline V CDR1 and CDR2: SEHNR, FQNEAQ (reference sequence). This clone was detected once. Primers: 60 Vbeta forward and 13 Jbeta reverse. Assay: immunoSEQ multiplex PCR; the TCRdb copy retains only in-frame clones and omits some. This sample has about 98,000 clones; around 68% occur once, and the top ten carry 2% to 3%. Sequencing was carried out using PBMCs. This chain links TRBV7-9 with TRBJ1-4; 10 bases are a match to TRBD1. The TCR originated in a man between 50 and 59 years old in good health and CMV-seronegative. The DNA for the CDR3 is TGTGCCAGCAGCCCCGACAGGGGGCCTGAAAAACTGTTTTTT. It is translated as CASSPDRGPEKLFF.